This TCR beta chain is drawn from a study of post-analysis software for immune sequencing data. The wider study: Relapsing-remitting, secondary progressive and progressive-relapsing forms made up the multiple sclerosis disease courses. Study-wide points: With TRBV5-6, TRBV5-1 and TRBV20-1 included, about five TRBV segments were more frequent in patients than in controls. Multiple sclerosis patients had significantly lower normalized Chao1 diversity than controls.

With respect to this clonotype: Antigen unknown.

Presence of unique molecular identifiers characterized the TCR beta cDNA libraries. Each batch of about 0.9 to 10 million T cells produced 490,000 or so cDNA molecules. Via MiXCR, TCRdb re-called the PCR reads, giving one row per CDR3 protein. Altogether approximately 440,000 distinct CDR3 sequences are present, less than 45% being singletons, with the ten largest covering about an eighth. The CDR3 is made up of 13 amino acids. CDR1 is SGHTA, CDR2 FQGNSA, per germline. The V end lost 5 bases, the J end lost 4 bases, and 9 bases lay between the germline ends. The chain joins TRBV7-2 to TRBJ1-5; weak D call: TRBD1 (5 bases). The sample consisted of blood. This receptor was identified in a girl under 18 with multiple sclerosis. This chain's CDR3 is CASSRQLNQPQHF. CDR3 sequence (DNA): TGTGCCAGCAGCCGACAGCTTAATCAGCCCCAGCATTTT.